This T cell receptor beta chain was recorded in a study of cytomegalovirus exposure and HLA in healthy donors. This CDR3 is 15 amino acids long. The V gene end was trimmed by 4 bases and the J gene end by 3 bases; junction bases not matched to a gene: 6. Per the germline V gene, CDR1 is SGHKS and CDR2 is YYEKEE (reference sequence). Points on this clone: The antigen is unknown.

PCR employed 60 Vbeta and 13 Jbeta primers. The repertoire was sequenced with immunoSEQ multiplex PCR; TCRdb's copy has only in-frame clones and lacks some. The sample carries tens of thousands of clones, 65% to 85% recorded once. Points from the study as a whole: Association with HLA alleles at 0.05 false discovery rate was found for roughly 17,000 TCR beta sequences in a later analysis.

The clonotype was recovered from a man in his 60s in good health and CMV-seropositive. This sequence joins TRBV5-5 and TRBJ2-2, with 7 positions matching TRBD1. Sequencing input: PBMCs. The CDR3 region has the DNA TGTGCCAGCAGCCGACAGGGTCGGGACACCGGGGAGCTGTTTTTT. Residues: CASSRQGRDTGELFF.